The 5 T cell receptor beta chains below were found in one sample sequenced in a study of PD-L1 blockade in urothelial cancer. Specified time point: pretreatment peripheral blood. The assay was immunoSEQ multiplex PCR, and TCRdb's table has in-frame clones only and misses some. The table has tens of thousands of clones, more than 75% seen once. The material sequenced was PBMCs, taken around atezolizumab (anti-PD-L1) treatment. The receptor source for this set is a man aged 60 to 75 with urothelial cancer.

This clone was found a few times. The CDR3 protein is CASSESGSNQPQHF. CDR3 sequence (DNA): TGTGCCAGCAGTGAAAGTGGCAGCAATCAGCCCCAGCATTTT. This chain uses TRBV6-1 with TRBJ1-5, with unresolved D. The germline CDR1 and CDR2 sequences are MNHNS and SASEGT. The CDR3 spans 14 residues. V lost 2 bases to trimming and J lost 1 base, with 6 bases between them.

V and J are TRBV7-3 and TRBJ2-3, with D possibly matching TRBD1 (6 bases). V dropped 4 bases and J dropped 4 bases, with 18 bases sitting between them. CDR1 is SGHTA and CDR2 is FQGTGA in the germline V gene. The CDR3 spans 16 residues. The CDR3 sequence is CASSSWGPAAADTQYF. The CDR3 DNA sequence: TGTGCCAGCAGCTCCTGGGGGCCTGCCGCTGCAGATACGCAGTATTTT.

This clone has only a few counts. This sequence joins TRBV6-6 and TRBJ1-3; D call uncertain. This CDR3 spans 14 amino acids. Trimming shortened V by 7 bases and J by 4 bases, and 14 bases separated the two germline ends. Germline values: CDR1 MNHNY, CDR2 SVGAGI (reference sequence). CDR3 bases: TGTGCCAGCACCCAAGATGGGCGCGGAAACACCATATATTTT. Amino acid sequence: CASTQDGRGNTIYF.

The chain employs TRBV7-8 and TRBJ2-7, with 7 bases matching TRBD1. V trimming: 4 bases; J trimming: 2 bases; junction bases outside the gene matches: 8. Germline CDR1 reads SGHVS; CDR2 reads FQNEAQ. The CDR3 runs 15 residues. The CDR3: CASSSQGQGAYEQYF. CDR3 nucleotides: TGTGCCAGCAGCTCCCAAGGCCAGGGGGCCTACGAGCAGTACTTC.

The J gene is TRBJ1-1, the V gene TRBV9; D is undetermined. Between the trimmed V and J ends, which lost 0 bases and 0 bases, there was a span of 15 bases. The CDR3 is 17 amino acids. Germline V lookup: CDR1 SGDLS, CDR2 YYNGEE. CDR3 residues: CASSVGFAGGLNTEAFF. The CDR3 coding sequence is TGTGCCAGCAGCGTAGGTTTCGCGGGAGGGTTGAACACTGAAGCTTTCTTT.